This TCR beta chain was found in a study of Ad26.COV2.S vaccination and SARS-CoV-2 variants. Study as a whole: Each vaccinee took Ad26.COV2.S intramuscularly, once or twice 56 days apart.

The CDR3 has 15 residues. V was shortened by 3 bases and J by 7 bases, with 18 bases between the two germline ends. CDR1 and CDR2 (germline): LGHNA, YNFKEQ. Treatment here: around 19 received Ad26.COV2.S at low or high dose, single or two shots; 5 received placebo; per-sample allocation not given. Samples analyzed were those drawn on day 63 after the first vaccine or placebo injection. The data were produced by immunoSEQ multiplex PCR, yet TCRdb's version contains in-frame clones alone and is incomplete. Of 500,000 or so clones listed, about 88% are singletons. The source was peripheral blood, collected in a trial of Ad26.COV2.S vaccine versus placebo. The chain couples TRBV4-2 to TRBJ1-1; possible D gene TRBD1, 5 bases. The receptor was derived from a person between 18 and 65 years old who received the Ad26.COV2.S COVID-19 vaccine or a placebo. The DNA of the CDR3 is TGTGCCAGCAGCCATTTTCAGGGAGACGGCGATGAAGCTTTCTTT. Translation gives CASSHFQGDGDEAFF.